Many counts were recorded for the clone carrying this T cell receptor beta chain. Its matching antigen is unknown. This sample stems from a study of T cells in Graves' hyperthyroidism and ophthalmopathy. The CDR3 covers 21 residues. Germline V gene data show CDR1 as DFQATT and CDR2 as SNEGSKA (reference sequence). The V gene end was trimmed by 2 bases and the J gene end by 0 bases; junction bases not matched to a gene: 20. General study points: Using 13 V-J features, a model discriminated ophthalmopathy from stable hyperthyroidism.

Diagnosis relied on clinical symptoms, serum thyroxine and TRAb, thyroid ultrasound and orbital computed tomography. Blood from later-ophthalmopathy patients was taken at first hyperthyroidism diagnosis. RNA transcripts served as the template for amplifying TCR beta CDR3 regions. HTBI primers were used for first-round RT-PCR of the TCR CDR3. TCRdb used MiXCR to reprocess the multiplex PCR reads, holding one entry per CDR3 protein. The table shows roughly 580,000 distinct CDR3 sequences, with around 14% occurring only once. The sequencing sample was made of blood. The clonotype was recovered from a woman aged 25 to 39 with Graves' hyperthyroidism that later progressed to Graves' ophthalmopathy. The gene calls are TRBV20-1 and TRBJ2-1; 9 bases are a match to TRBD2. CDR3: CSARLGLGGTSRLSSYNEQFF. The CDR3 region has the DNA TGCAGTGCTAGATTGGGGCTTGGCGGGACTAGCAGACTTAGCTCCTACAATGAGCAGTTCTTC.